This T cell receptor (beta chain) stems from a study of shared clonotypes between healthy human individuals. Study summary: Ranging from 18 to 49 in age, donors were a couple of women and a few men. CD4 naive cells filled three plates per donor, CD4 memory three, CD8 naive two and CD8 memory one. Study results and caveats: Across a handful of donors, naive CD4 shared approximately 4.5%, naive CD8 more than 3%, memory CD4 2% to 2.5%, memory CD8 0.4%.

Worth noting for this clone: Its specificity is not known.

The repertoire was sequenced with immunoSEQ multiplex PCR; TCRdb's copy has only in-frame clones and lacks some. The table shows about 750,000 clones, with 80% to 95% occurring only once. Terminally differentiated effector memory CD45RA+ cells were excluded by CCR7 positive selection of CD45RO-negative cells. J gave up 7 bases and V 5 bases, and 11 bases lay outside the gene matches. Germline CDR1 and CDR2: MNHEY and SMNVEV (reference sequence). This CDR3 has 14 residues. The receptor comes from a man aged 25 to 40 in good health. The sequencing sample was made of naive CD8+ T cells sorted from blood. The rearrangement uses TRBV27 and TRBJ2-7, with 7 bases matching TRBD2. The CDR3 loop reads CASSPLAVSGEQYF. DNA of the CDR3: TGTGCCAGCAGTCCTCTAGCGGTGAGTGGGGAGCAGTACTTC.